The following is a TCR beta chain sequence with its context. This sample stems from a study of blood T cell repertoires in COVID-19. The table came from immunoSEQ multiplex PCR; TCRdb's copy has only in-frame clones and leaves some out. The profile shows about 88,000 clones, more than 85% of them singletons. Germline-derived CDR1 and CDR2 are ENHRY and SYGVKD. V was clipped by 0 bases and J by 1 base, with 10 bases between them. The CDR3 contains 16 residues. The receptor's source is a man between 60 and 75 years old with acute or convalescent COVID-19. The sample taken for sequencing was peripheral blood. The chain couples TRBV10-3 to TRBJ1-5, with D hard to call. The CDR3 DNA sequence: TGTGCCATCAGTGAGTCGCTGGGAGGAAGCAATCAGCCCCAGCATTTT. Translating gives CAISESLGGSNQPQHF.